Following are 10 T cell receptor beta chains from one sample sequenced in a study of blood T cells in healthy people across ages. Primed by a sample-barcoded 5' primer and a J-beta primer mix, a second PCR proceeded for about 7 to 11 cycles. TCRdb called the 5' RACE reads again in MiXCR, with one record for every CDR3 protein. The table has approximately 800,000 distinct CDR3 sequences, more than 45% seen once; the top ten hold roughly 22%. The source material was blood. Every receptor here comes from a man aged 25 to 40 in good health.

This clonotype showed up just a few times. The CDR3 nucleotides read TGTGCCAGCAGCTTATTACAGGGTGGCGGCTACACCTTC. Encoded protein: CASSLLQGGGYTF. The chain links TRBV13 to TRBJ1-2; TRBD1 is a possible D gene (6 bases). V was shortened by 2 bases and J by 8 bases, with 12 bases between the two germline ends. Germline CDR1 and CDR2: PRHDT and FYEKMQ (reference sequence). The CDR3 has 13 amino acids.

This clonotype showed up just a few times. The chain is built from TRBV20-1 and TRBJ2-7, with 8 bases matching TRBD1. This CDR3 contains 14 residues. With V trimmed by 2 bases and J by 1 base, 4 bases remained unmatched. CDR1 and CDR2 (germline): DFQATT, SNEGSKA (reference sequence). The CDR3, as DNA: TGCAGTGCTAGAACCAACAGGGGGTCCTACGAGCAGTACTTC. It codes for CSARTNRGSYEQYF.

In this sample, this clonotype turned up a few times. The rearrangement uses TRBV7-8 and TRBJ2-7; 7 bases align to TRBD1. This CDR3 region has 15 residues. Germline V gene sequence: CDR1 SGHVS, CDR2 FQNEAQ. V shed 4 bases and J 1 base; nucleotides not matched to a gene: 7. The CDR3, as DNA: TGTGCCAGCAGCTCGACAGGGACACTATCCTACGAGCAGTACTTC. Translation: CASSSTGTLSYEQYF.

The J gene is TRBJ2-7, the V gene TRBV28; maybe TRBD1 (6 bases). The CDR3 sequence is 13 residues long. Germline loops: CDR1 MDHEN, CDR2 SYDVKM. The V end lost 6 bases, the J end lost 3 bases, and 12 bases lay between the germline ends. CDR3 in amino acids: CASRPGQLYEQYF. CDR3 DNA: TGTGCCAGCAGACCGGGACAACTCTACGAGCAGTACTTC.

The genes are TRBV2 and TRBJ2-4, with D unresolved. The CDR3 totals 15 residues. Trimming took 3 bases from V and 0 from J, leaving 9 bases between them. The germline V gene has CDR1 SNHLY and CDR2 FYNNEI. CDR3 protein: CASSDGFGAKNIQYF. The CDR3 DNA follows: TGTGCCAGCAGTGACGGTTTCGGAGCCAAAAACATTCAGTACTTC.

This clonotype was detected only a few times. The chain uses TRBV20-1 and TRBJ2-2; no clear D gene. Germline loops: CDR1 DFQATT, CDR2 SNEGSKA (reference sequence). The CDR3 has 12 amino acids. V was clipped by 2 bases and J by 3 bases, with 4 bases between them. The CDR3 sequence: CSARPDTGELFF. For the CDR3, the DNA is TGCAGTGCTAGACCCGACACCGGGGAGCTGTTTTTT.

The chain links TRBV29-1 to TRBJ2-1; TRBD2 agrees at 10 bases. The V gene's germline CDR1 is SQVTM and CDR2 ANQGSEA. This CDR3 region has 11 residues. V lost 4 bases to trimming and J lost 15 bases; unmatched junction nucleotides: 6. Written as DNA, the CDR3 is TGCAGCGTTGCAGCGGGAGGGTGGCTGTTCTTC. This gives the protein CSVAAGGWLFF.

The chain employs TRBV12-3 or TRBV12-4 and TRBJ1-4; the D gene is possibly TRBD1 (5 bases). Trimming shortened V by 5 bases and J by 8 bases, and 15 bases separated the two germline ends. This CDR3 is built from 14 residues. This CDR3 is CASSGAGKEEKLFF. CDR3 nucleotides: TGTGCCAGCAGTGGGGCAGGGAAGGAGGAAAAACTGTTTTTT.

The rearrangement uses TRBV28 and TRBJ1-2; D is undetermined. The CDR3 is 14 residues long. Germline V gene sequence: CDR1 MDHEN, CDR2 SYDVKM. Trimming cost V 3 bases and J 2 bases, with 10 bases left between them. The CDR3 region has the DNA TGTGCCAGCAGTTTCGGGATCACGAACTATGGCTACACCTTC. Translated: CASSFGITNYGYTF.

This clonotype was seen many times. The V and J genes are TRBV5-1 and TRBJ1-1; 9 nucleotides agree with TRBD1. The germline V gene has CDR1 SGHRS and CDR2 YFSETQ. CDR3 length: 14 residues. The V gene end was trimmed by 7 bases and the J gene end by 5 bases; junction bases not matched to a gene: 9. Here the CDR3 reads CASGTGSSGTEAFF. As DNA, the CDR3 is TGCGCCAGCGGGACAGGGTCGTCAGGGACTGAAGCTTTCTTT.